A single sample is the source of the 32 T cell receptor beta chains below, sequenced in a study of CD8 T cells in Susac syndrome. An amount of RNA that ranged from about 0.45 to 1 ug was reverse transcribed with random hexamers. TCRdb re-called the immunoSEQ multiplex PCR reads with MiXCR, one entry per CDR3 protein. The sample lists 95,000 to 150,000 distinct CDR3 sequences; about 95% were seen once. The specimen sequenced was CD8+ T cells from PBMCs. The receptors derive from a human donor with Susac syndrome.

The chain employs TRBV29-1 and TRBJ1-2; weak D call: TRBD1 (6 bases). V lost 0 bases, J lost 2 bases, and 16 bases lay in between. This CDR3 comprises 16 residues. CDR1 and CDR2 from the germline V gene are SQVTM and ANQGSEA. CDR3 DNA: TGCAGCGTTGAAGATACCCACAGGGCGACGAACTATGGCTACACCTTC. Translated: CSVEDTHRATNYGYTF.

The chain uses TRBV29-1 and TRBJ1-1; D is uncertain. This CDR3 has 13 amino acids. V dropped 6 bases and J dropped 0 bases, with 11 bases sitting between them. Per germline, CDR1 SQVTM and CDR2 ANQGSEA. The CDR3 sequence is CSVALGMNTEAFF. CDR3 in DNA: TGCAGCGTAGCTTTGGGAATGAACACTGAAGCTTTCTTT.

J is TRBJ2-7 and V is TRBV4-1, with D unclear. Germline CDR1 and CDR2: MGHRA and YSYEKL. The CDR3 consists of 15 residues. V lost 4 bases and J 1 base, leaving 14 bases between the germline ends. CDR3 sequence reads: CASSPAGQLSYEQYF. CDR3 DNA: TGCGCCAGCAGCCCCGCCGGGCAGCTATCCTACGAGCAGTACTTC.

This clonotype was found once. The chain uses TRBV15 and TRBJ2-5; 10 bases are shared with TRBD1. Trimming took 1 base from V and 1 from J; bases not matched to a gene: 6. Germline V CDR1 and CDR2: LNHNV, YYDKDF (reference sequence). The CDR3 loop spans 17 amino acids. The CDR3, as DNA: TGTGCCACCAGCAGAGCGAAGACAGGGGGCCCCCAAGAGACCCAGTACTTC. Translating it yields CATSRAKTGGPQETQYF.

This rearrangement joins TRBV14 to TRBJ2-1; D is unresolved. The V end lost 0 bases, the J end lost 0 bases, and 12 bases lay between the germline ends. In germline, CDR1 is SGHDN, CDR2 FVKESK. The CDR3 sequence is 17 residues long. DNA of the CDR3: TGTGCCAGCAGCCAAGATAGTAGGGTTTACTCCTACAATGAGCAGTTCTTC. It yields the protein CASSQDSRVYSYNEQFF.

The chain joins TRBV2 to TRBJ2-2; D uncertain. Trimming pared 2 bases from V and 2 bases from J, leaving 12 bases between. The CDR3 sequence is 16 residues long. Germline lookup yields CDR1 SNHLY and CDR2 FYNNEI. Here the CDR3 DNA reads TGTGCCAGCAGTGAACTGGGAAGGGCCAACACCGGGGAGCTGTTTTTT. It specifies CASSELGRANTGELFF.

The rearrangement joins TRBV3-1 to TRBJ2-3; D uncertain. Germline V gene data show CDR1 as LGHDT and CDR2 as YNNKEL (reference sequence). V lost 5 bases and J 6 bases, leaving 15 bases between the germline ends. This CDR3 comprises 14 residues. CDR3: CASSFVPAPDTQYF. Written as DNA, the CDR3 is TGTGCCAGCAGCTTTGTACCAGCCCCGGATACGCAGTATTTT.

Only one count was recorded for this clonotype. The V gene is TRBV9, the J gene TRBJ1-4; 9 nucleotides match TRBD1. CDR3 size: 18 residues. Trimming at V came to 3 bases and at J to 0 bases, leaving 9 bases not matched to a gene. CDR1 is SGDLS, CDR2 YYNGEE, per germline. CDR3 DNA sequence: TGTGCCAGCAGCGCCGGGACAGGGAGGGGAACAACTAATGAAAAACTGTTTTTT. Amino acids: CASSAGTGRGTTNEKLFF.

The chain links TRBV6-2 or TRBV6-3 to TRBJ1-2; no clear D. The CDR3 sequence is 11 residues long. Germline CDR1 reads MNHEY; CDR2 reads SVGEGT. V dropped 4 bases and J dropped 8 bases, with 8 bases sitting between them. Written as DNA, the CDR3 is TGTGCCAGCAGTTCCCCGTACGGCTACACCTTC. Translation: CASSSPYGYTF.

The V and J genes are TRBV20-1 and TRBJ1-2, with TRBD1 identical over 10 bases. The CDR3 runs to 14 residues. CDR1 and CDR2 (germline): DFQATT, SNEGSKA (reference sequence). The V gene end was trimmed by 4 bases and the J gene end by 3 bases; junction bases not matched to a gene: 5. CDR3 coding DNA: TGCAGTGCTATAAGGGACAGGGGTGACTATGGCTACACCTTC. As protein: CSAIRDRGDYGYTF.

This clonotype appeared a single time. Here the CDR3 reads CASSDSGRTSTDTQYF. The CDR3, as DNA: TGTGCCAGCAGTGACTCGGGCCGGACTAGCACAGATACGCAGTATTTT. The J gene is TRBJ2-3, the V gene TRBV6-4, with D maybe TRBD2 (5 bases). CDR3 size: 16 residues. The germline gives CDR1 MRHNA, CDR2 SNTAGT. Deletions cut 0 bases from V and 0 bases from J, with 10 bases between.

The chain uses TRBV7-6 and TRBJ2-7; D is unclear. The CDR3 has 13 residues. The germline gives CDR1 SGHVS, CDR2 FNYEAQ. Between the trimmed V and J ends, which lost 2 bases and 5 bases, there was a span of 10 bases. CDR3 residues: CASSLLGQDEQYF. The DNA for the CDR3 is TGTGCCAGCAGCTTACTAGGGCAGGACGAGCAGTACTTC.

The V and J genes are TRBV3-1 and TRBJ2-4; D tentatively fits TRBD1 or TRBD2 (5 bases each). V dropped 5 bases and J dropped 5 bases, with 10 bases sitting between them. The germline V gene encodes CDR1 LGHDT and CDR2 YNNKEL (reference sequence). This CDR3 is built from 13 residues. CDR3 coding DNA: TGTGCCAGCAGCTCACCGGGACAAAACATTCAGTACTTC. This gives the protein CASSSPGQNIQYF.

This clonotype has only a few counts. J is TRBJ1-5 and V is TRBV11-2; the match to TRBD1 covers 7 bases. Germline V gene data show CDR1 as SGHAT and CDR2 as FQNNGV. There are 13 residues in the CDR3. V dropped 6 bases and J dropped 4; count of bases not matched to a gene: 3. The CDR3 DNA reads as TGTGCCAGCAGTCAGACAGGGAATCAGCCCCAGCATTTT. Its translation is CASSQTGNQPQHF.

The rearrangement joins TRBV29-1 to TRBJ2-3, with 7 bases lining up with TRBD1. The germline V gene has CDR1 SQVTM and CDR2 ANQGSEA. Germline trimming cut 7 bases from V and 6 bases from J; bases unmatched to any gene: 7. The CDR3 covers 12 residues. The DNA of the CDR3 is TGCAGCGCCAGACAGGGTGTGGATACGCAGTATTTT. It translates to CSARQGVDTQYF.

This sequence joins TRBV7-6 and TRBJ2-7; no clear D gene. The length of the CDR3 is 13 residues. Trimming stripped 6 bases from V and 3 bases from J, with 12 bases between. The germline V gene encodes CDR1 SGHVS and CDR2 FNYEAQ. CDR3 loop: CASSLSENYEQYF. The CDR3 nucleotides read TGTGCCAGCAGTTTAAGTGAAAACTACGAGCAGTACTTC.

The CDR3 coding sequence is TGCAGTGCTAGCCCCCGGGACAGCGCCTACGAGCAGTACTTC. It translates to CSASPRDSAYEQYF. The chain is built from TRBV20-1 and TRBJ2-7; 7 bases fit TRBD1. The germline CDR1 and CDR2 sequences are DFQATT and SNEGSKA (reference sequence). The CDR3 contains 14 residues. V shed 3 bases, J shed 2 bases, and the junction held 7 bases outside the gene matches.

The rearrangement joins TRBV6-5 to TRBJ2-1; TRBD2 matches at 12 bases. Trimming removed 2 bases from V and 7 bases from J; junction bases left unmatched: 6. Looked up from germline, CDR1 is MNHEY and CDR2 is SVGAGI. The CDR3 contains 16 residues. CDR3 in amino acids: CASSYTGLAGWNEQFF. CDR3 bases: TGTGCCAGCAGTTACACCGGACTAGCGGGGTGGAATGAGCAGTTCTTC.

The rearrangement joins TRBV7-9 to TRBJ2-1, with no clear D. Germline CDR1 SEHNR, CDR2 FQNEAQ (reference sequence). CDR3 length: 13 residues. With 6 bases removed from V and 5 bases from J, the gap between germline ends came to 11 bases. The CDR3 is CASRKTDHNEQFF. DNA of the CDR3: TGTGCCAGCAGAAAAACAGACCACAATGAGCAGTTCTTC. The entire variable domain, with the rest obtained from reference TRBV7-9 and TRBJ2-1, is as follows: DTGVSQNPRHKITKRGQNVTFRCDPISEHNRLYWYRQTLGQGPEFLTYFQNEAQLEKSRLLSDRFSAERPKGSFSTLEIQRTEQGDSAMYLCASRKTDHNEQFFGPGTRLTVL.

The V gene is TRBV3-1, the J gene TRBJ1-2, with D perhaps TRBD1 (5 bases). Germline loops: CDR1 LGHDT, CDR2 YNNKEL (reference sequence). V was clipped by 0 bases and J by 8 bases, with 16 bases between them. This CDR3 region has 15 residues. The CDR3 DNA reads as TGTGCCAGCAGCCAAGATGGGACCGACGAAGTAGGCTACACCTTC. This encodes CASSQDGTDEVGYTF.

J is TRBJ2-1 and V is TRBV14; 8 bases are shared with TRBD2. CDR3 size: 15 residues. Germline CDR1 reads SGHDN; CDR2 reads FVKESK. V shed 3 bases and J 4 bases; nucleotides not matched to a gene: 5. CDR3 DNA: TGTGCCAGCAGCCACCGGCGGGGGGTTTACAATGAGCAGTTCTTC. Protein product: CASSHRRGVYNEQFF.

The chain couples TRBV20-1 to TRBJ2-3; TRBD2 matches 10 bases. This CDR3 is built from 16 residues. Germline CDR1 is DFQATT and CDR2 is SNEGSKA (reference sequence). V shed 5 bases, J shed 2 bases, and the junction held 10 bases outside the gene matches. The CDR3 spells CSAYSPTSGVTDTQYF. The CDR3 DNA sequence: TGCAGTGCTTACTCCCCCACTAGCGGGGTCACAGATACGCAGTATTTT.

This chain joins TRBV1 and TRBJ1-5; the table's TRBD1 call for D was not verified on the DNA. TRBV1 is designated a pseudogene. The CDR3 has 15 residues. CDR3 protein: CTSRPQGHSNQPQHF. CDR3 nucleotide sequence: TGCACCAGCAGGCCACAGGGACATAGCAATCAGCCCCAGCATTTT.

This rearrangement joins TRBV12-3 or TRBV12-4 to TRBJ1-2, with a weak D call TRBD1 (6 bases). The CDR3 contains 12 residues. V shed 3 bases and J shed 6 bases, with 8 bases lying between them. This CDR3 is CASSFPGDGYTF. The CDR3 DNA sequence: TGTGCCAGCAGTTTCCCAGGGGATGGCTACACCTTC.

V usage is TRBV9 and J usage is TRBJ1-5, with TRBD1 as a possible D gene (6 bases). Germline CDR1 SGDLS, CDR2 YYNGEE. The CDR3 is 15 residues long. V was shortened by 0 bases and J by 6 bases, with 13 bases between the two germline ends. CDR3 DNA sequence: TGTGCCAGCAGCGTAGATAAGGGGGAGGGTCAGCCCCAGCATTTT. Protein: CASSVDKGEGQPQHF.

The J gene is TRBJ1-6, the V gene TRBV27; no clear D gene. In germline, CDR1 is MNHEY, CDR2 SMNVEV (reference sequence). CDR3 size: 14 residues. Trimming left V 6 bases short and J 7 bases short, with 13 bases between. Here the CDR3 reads CASSLPAANSPLHF. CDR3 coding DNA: TGTGCCAGCAGCCTACCAGCAGCGAATTCACCCCTCCACTTT.

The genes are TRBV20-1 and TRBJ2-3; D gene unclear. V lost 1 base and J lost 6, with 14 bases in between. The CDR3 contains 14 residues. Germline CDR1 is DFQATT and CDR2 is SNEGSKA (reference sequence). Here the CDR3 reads CSARVLGLMDTQYF. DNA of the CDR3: TGCAGTGCTAGAGTTTTAGGCCTGATGGATACGCAGTATTTT.

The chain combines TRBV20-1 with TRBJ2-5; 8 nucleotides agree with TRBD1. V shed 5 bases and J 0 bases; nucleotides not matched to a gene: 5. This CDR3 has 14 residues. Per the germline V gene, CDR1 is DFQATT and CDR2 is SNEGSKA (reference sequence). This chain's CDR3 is CSAEDRAYQETQYF. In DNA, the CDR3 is TGCAGTGCTGAGGACAGGGCGTACCAAGAGACCCAGTACTTC.

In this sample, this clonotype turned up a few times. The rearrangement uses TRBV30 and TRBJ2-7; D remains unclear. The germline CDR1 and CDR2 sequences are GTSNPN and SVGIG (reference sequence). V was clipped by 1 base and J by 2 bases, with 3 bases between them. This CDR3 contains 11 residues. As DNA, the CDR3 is TGTGCCTGGAGTGCTACCTACGAGCAGTACTTC. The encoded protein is CAWSATYEQYF.

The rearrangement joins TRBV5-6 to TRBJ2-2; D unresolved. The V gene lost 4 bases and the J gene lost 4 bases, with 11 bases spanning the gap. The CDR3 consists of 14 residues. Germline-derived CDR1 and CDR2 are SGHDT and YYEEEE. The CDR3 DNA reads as TGTGCCAGCAGCCCCGGTAGTATCACCGGGGAGCTGTTTTTT. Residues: CASSPGSITGELFF.

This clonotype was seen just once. CDR3 coding DNA: TGCGCCAGCAGCCTTAGCGGGGGGGCAACCGGGGAGCTGTTTTTT. It specifies CASSLSGGATGELFF. This chain joins TRBV4-1 and TRBJ2-2; 11 nucleotides line up with TRBD2. Looked up from germline, CDR1 is MGHRA and CDR2 is YSYEKL. The CDR3 extends over 15 amino acids. J was trimmed by 5 bases and V by 4 bases; bases with no gene match: 3.

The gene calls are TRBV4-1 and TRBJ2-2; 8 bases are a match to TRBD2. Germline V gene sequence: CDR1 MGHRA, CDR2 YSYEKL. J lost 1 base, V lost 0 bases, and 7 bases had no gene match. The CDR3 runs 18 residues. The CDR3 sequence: CASSQEGGSGGNTGELFF. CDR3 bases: TGCGCCAGCAGCCAAGAGGGGGGGAGCGGGGGGAACACCGGGGAGCTGTTTTTT.